A single sample is the source of the 4 T cell receptor beta chains below, sequenced in a study of control samples from healthy donors and cancer patients. Assay: immunoSEQ multiplex PCR; the TCRdb copy retains only in-frame clones and omits some. The sample consists of about 130,000 clones, around nine tenths of them appearing once. The sample was blood. These receptor sequences come from a man aged 45-60 years in good health.

The chain is built from TRBV14 and TRBJ2-7; the match to TRBD1 covers 9 bases. V lost 1 base to trimming and J lost 7 bases; unmatched junction nucleotides: 11. Germline loops: CDR1 SGHDN, CDR2 FVKESK. The CDR3 spans 16 residues. CDR3 nucleotides: TGTGCCAGCAGCCAAGGATTCGGACAGGGGTTCGGTGAGCAGTACTTC. Its translation is CASSQGFGQGFGEQYF.

J is TRBJ1-2 and V is TRBV4-2; no definite D call. Trimming cost V 4 bases and J 8 bases, with 17 bases left between them. CDR1 and CDR2 (germline): LGHNA, YNFKEQ. CDR3 length: 14 residues. In DNA form, the CDR3 reads TGTGCCAGCAGCCTAGCTGAGAATCCGCACGGCTACACCTTC. Translating gives CASSLAENPHGYTF.

The chain employs TRBV7-8 and TRBJ2-1, with D perhaps TRBD2 (6 bases). Trimming stripped 5 bases from V and 0 bases from J, with 14 bases between. The CDR3 runs to 16 residues. Looked up from germline, CDR1 is SGHVS and CDR2 is FQNEAQ. DNA for the CDR3: TGTGCCAGCAGCGGACCTAGCGAGCACTCCTACAATGAGCAGTTCTTC. As protein: CASSGPSEHSYNEQFF. Combining the CDR3 with reference TRBV7-8 and TRBJ2-1 gives the whole variable domain GAGVSQSPRYKVAKRGQDVALRCDPISGHVSLFWYQQALGQGPEFLTYFQNEAQLDKSGLPSDRFFAERPEGSVSTLKIQRTQQEDSAVYLCASSGPSEHSYNEQFFGPGTRLTVL.

The chain employs TRBV13 and TRBJ2-3, with D hard to call. This CDR3 spans 12 amino acids. Germline CDR1 is PRHDT and CDR2 is FYEKMQ (reference sequence). The CDR3 loop is CASAPETDTQYF. The CDR3 DNA sequence: TGTGCTTCTGCCCCAGAGACAGATACGCAGTATTTT.